This record looks at one TCR beta chain sequence and its context. What it recognizes is unknown. These data come from a study of shared clonotypes between healthy human individuals. Study-level results: For sorted subsets, rarefaction showed incomplete sequencing despite large depth. Memory subsets generally showed smaller estimated richness than naive subsets did.

Assay execution proceeded at the deep level. For each subset, genomic DNA was distributed in equal portions over several immunoSEQ plates. TCRdb's table, derived via immunoSEQ multiplex PCR, lists solely in-frame clones and lacks some. The sample has about 610,000 clones, approximately 97% seen once; the top ten hold 0.045% to 0.07%. Germline V gene lookup returns CDR1 SGHTA and CDR2 FQGNSA. Trimming shortened V by 4 bases and J by 5 bases, and 18 bases separated the two germline ends. This CDR3 comprises 15 residues. The chain recombines TRBV7-2 with TRBJ2-7, with D possibly called TRBD1 or TRBD2 (6 bases each). This receptor was identified in a woman aged 25-40 years in good health. Sequencing input: naive CD4+ T cells sorted from blood. Described subset: CD45RA+ positively selected. The CDR3 DNA is TGTGCCAGCAGCTCCCGAGGGGGGAGTACCGACGAGCAGTACTTC. Its translation is CASSSRGGSTDEQYF.